This TCR beta chain is drawn from a study of blood T cell repertoires in COVID-19. The table came from immunoSEQ multiplex PCR; TCRdb's copy has only in-frame clones and leaves some out. The sample has about 100,000 clones; over 75% are singletons. The CDR3 spans 15 residues. The V gene end was trimmed by 6 bases and the J gene end by 1 base; junction bases not matched to a gene: 2. Germline-derived CDR1 and CDR2 are LGHNT and FRNRAP. Sequencing was done on a sample of peripheral blood. This sequence joins TRBV12-5 and TRBJ2-2, with 10 bases identical to TRBD2. The source of this sequence is a man aged 60 to 69 with acute or convalescent COVID-19. In nucleotides, the CDR3 is TGTGCTAGTGGAATAGCGGGGGGGAACACCGGGGAGCTGTTTTTT. The encoded protein is CASGIAGGNTGELFF.